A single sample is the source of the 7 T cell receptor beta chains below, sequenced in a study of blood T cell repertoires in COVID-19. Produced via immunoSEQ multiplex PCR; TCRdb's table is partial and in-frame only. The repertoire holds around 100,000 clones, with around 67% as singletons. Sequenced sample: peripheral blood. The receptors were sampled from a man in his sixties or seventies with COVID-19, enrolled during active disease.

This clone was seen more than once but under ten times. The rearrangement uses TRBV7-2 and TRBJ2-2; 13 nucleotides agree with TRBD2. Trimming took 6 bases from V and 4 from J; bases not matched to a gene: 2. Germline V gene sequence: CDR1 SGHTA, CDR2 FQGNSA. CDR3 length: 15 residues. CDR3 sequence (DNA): TGTGCCAGCAGAGGGACTAGCGGGACCACCGGGGAGCTGTTTTTT. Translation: CASRGTSGTTGELFF. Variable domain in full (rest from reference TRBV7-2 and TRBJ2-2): GAGVSQSPSNKVTEKGKDVELRCDPISGHTALYWYRQSLGQGLEFLIYFQGNSAPDKSGLPSDRFSAERTGGSVSTLTIQRTQQEDSAVYLCASRGTSGTTGELFFGEGSRLTVL.

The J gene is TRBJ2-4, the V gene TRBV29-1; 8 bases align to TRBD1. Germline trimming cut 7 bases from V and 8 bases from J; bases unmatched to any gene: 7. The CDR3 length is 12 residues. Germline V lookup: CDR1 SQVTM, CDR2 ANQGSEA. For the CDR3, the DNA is TGCAGCGCAGGACAGGGAGCGGACATTCAGTACTTC. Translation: CSAGQGADIQYF.

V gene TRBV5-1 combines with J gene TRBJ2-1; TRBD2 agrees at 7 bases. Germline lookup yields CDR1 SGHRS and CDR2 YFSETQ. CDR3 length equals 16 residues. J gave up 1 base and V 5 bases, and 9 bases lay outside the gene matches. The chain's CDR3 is CASSWLGTKSYNEQFF. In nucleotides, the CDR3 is TGCGCCAGCAGTTGGCTCGGGACTAAATCCTACAATGAGCAGTTCTTC.

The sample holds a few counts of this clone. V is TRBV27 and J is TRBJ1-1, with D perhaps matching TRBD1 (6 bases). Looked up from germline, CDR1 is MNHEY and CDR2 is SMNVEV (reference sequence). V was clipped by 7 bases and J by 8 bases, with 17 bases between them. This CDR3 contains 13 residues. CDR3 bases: TGTGCCAGCACCCAAGGGGGTATTGGGGAAGCTTTCTTT. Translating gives CASTQGGIGEAFF.

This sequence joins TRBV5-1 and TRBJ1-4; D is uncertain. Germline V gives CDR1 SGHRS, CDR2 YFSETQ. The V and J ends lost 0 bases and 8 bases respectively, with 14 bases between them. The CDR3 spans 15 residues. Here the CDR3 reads CASSLVDRAGEKLFF. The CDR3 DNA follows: TGCGCCAGCAGCTTGGTCGATAGGGCGGGGGAAAAACTGTTTTTT.

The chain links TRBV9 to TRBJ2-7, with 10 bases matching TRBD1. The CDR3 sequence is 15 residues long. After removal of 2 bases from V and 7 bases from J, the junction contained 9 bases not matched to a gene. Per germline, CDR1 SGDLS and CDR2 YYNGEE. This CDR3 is CASSVTGTGALEQYF. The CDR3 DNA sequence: TGTGCCAGCAGCGTGACCGGGACAGGGGCCTTAGAGCAGTACTTC.

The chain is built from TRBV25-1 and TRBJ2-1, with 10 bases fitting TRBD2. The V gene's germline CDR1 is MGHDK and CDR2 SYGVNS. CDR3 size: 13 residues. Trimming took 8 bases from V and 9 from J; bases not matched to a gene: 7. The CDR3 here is CASALAGAGEQFF. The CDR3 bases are TGTGCCAGCGCCCTAGCGGGAGCAGGTGAGCAGTTCTTC.